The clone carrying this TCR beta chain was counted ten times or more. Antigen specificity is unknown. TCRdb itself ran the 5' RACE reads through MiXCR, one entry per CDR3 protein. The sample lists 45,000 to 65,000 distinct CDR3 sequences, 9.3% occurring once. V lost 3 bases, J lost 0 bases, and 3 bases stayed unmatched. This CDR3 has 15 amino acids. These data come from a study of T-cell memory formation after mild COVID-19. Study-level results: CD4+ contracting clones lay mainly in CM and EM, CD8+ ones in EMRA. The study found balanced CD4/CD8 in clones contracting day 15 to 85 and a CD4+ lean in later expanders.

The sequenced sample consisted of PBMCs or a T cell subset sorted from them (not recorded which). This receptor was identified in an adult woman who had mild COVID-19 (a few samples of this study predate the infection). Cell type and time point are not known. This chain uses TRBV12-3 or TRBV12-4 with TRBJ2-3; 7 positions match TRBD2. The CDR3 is CASSFLRGSTDTQYF. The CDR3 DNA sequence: TGTGCCAGCAGTTTTTTGCGGGGGAGCACAGATACGCAGTATTTT.